The clone carrying this TCR beta chain has a count of ten or more. The target antigen is unknown. Noted time point: persistent/refractory GD, antithyroid drugs over 5 years with positive TRAb. TCR sequences were obtained from RNA taken from PBMCs. An endocrinology unit in Xi'an, China, supplied the patients. This record comes from a study of regulatory T cells in long-lasting Graves disease. The overall study: Over 5 years of antithyroid drugs with positive TSH receptor antibodies was taken to mean persistent Graves' disease.

Relying on iRepertoire HTBI primers and Arm-PCR of CDR3 regions, the team built TCR beta libraries. MiXCR, run by TCRdb on the multiplex PCR reads, gives a single entry per CDR3 protein. The top ten hold 40% to 50% of the sample, which has hundreds of thousands of distinct CDR3 sequences, around 30% seen once. Points from the study as a whole: Researchers examined only peripheral blood and not thyroid tissue. The study found TRBV28, TRBJ1-2 and TRBJ2-5 favored in persistent disease.

Deletions cut 5 bases from V and 10 bases from J, with 17 bases between. This CDR3 is 13 amino acids long. Material: peripheral blood mononuclear cells (PBMCs), obtained when the disease was refractory, from a patient treated with antithyroid drugs. This sequence was found in a female donor with Graves disease. The rearrangement joins TRBV12-3 or TRBV12-4 to TRBJ1-1; maybe TRBD1 (6 bases). The CDR3 nucleotides read TGTGCCAGCAGTCTCACAGGGAGAAGTGGAGCTTTCTTT. Translated, it gives CASSLTGRSGAFF.